The T cell receptor (beta chain) under discussion was sequenced for a study of CD8+ T cells in alopecia areata. This clone was recorded only once. What it binds is not known. Treatment described: oral pan-JAK inhibitor, 5-10 mg twice daily. Study conclusions and caveats: Among the 100 top clones, expanded CD8+ clones, like scalp clonality, were significantly decreased by tofacitinib. In lesional scalp, particularly from alopecia totalis/universalis, clonality was higher than in normal scalp.

The CDR3 consists of 14 residues. V dropped 6 bases and J dropped 0 bases, with 12 bases sitting between them. Germline V CDR1 and CDR2: SNHLY, FYNNEI. Extraction of RNA preceded its reverse transcription into cDNA, which served as the sequencing template. The assay was immunoSEQ multiplex PCR, and TCRdb's table has in-frame clones only and misses some. The sample includes fewer than 110,000 clones, about nine tenths of them seen just once. The rearrangement links TRBV2 to TRBJ2-7, with TRBD2 as a possible D gene (7 bases). The origin of this receptor is a human donor with alopecia areata. This specimen consisted of CD8+ T cells sorted from blood, obtained between weeks 30 and 35, from a patient treated with tofacitinib. The DNA for the CDR3 is TGTGCCAGCAGCGGGGGGCATAGCTCCTACGAGCAGTACTTC. This codes for CASSGGHSSYEQYF.